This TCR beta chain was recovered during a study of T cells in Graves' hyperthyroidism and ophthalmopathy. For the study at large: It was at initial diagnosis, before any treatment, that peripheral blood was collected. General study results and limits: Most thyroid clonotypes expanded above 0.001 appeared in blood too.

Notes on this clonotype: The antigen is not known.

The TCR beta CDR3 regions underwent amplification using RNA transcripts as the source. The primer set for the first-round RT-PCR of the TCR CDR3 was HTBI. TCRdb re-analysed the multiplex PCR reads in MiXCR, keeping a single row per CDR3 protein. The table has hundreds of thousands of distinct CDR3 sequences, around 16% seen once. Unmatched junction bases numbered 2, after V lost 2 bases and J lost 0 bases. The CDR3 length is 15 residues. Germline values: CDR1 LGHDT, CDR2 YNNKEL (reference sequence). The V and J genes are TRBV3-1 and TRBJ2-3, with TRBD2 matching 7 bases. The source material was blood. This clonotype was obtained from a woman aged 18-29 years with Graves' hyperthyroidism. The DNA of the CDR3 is TGTGCCAGCAGCCAATGGACTAGTAGCACAGATACGCAGTATTTT. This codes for CASSQWTSSTDTQYF.